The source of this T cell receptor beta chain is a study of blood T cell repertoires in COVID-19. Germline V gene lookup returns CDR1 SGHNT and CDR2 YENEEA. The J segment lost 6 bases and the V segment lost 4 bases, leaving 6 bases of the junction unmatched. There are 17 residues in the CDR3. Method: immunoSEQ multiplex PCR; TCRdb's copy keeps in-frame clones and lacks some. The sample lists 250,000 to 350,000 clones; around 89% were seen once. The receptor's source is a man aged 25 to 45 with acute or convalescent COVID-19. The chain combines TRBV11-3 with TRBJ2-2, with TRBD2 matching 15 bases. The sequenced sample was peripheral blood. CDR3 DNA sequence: TGTGCCAGCAGCTACTTGGGACTAGCGGGAGGACCCGGGGAGCTGTTTTTT. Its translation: CASSYLGLAGGPGELFF.